The 11 T cell receptor beta chains listed next were all sequenced from one sample in a study of blood T cell repertoires in COVID-19. The assay was immunoSEQ multiplex PCR, and TCRdb's table has in-frame clones only and misses some. The sample lists under 150,000 clones; 75% to 80% were seen once. Sequenced: PBMCs or T cells enriched from blood (not recorded which). The receptors shown here come from a woman aged 50 to 60 who had recovered from COVID-19.

This chain connects TRBV7-9 to TRBJ2-7; possibly TRBD1 for D (5 bases). Germline V gives CDR1 SEHNR, CDR2 FQNEAQ (reference sequence). The CDR3 is 14 residues long. The ends were cut back, 7 bases at V and 3 bases at J, with 16 bases in the middle. Here the CDR3 reads CASTGAGSLYEQYF. In DNA, the CDR3 is TGTGCCAGCACTGGGGCAGGGTCGCTCTACGAGCAGTACTTC.

The CDR3 nucleotides read TGTGCCAGCACCAGAAGGGGGGGAGGGGGTAACCTCGCAGATACGCAGTATTTT. Translating it yields CASTRRGGGGNLADTQYF. V usage is TRBV2 and J usage is TRBJ2-3, with TRBD2 as a possible D gene (7 bases). Trimming took 7 bases from V and 4 from J, leaving 27 bases between them. Germline V gene sequence: CDR1 SNHLY, CDR2 FYNNEI. This CDR3 has 18 amino acids.

V gene TRBV6-2 or TRBV6-3 combines with J gene TRBJ1-5; D is perhaps TRBD1 (5 bases). V was trimmed by 0 bases and J by 7 bases, leaving 13 bases between them. CDR1 and CDR2 from the germline V gene are MNHEY and SVGEGT. The CDR3 is 15 amino acids. The CDR3 region is CASSYSDDSGQPQHF. The CDR3 coding sequence is TGTGCCAGCAGTTACTCGGACGACAGCGGGCAGCCCCAGCATTTT.

This clone appeared a few times. This chain joins TRBV27 and TRBJ1-4; 7 bases agree with TRBD1. The CDR3 has 13 residues. J lost 8 bases, V lost 6 bases, and 6 bases had no gene match. The germline gives CDR1 MNHEY, CDR2 SMNVEV (reference sequence). DNA for the CDR3: TGTGCCAGCAGAGACAGGGCCAGAGAAAAACTGTTTTTT. Translation: CASRDRAREKLFF.

The CDR3 spells CASSPNRAGELFF. DNA of the CDR3: TGTGCCAGCAGTCCGAACAGGGCCGGGGAGCTGTTTTTT. The chain uses TRBV27 and TRBJ2-2; D may be TRBD1 (6 bases). CDR1 is MNHEY, CDR2 SMNVEV, per germline (reference sequence). V was trimmed by 5 bases and J by 6 bases, leaving 10 bases between them. There are 13 residues in the CDR3.

The DNA of the CDR3 is TGTGCCAGTAGTTCTCATCGGACAGGGCGTGGGACTAGCGGGTCACGAGAGACCCAGTACTTC. Encoded protein: CASSSHRTGRGTSGSRETQYF. The J gene is TRBJ2-5, the V gene TRBV19, with TRBD2 matching 12 bases. Germline CDR1 is LNHDA and CDR2 is SQIVND (reference sequence). V lost 5 bases to trimming and J lost 4 bases; unmatched junction nucleotides: 23. CDR3 length: 21 residues.

CDR3 sequence (DNA): TGTGCCAGCTCACCGGAAGGGGGCGAATCTGAGCAGTTCTTC. Its protein is CASSPEGGESEQFF. The chain uses TRBV18 and TRBJ2-1; 7 nucleotides align to TRBD1. This CDR3 has 14 residues. Germline CDR1 is KGHSH and CDR2 is LQKENI. Trimming at V came to 3 bases and at J to 9 bases, leaving 8 bases not matched to a gene.

The V call is TRBV6-5, the J call TRBJ2-1; TRBD2 matches at 9 bases. Germline loops: CDR1 MNHEY, CDR2 SVGAGI. Trimming cost V 6 bases and J 8 bases; bases outside gene matches: 11. The CDR3 length is 15 residues. CDR3: CASRGQAGGVDEQFF. The CDR3 coding sequence is TGTGCCAGCAGGGGCCAAGCGGGGGGAGTCGATGAGCAGTTCTTC.

V and J are TRBV30 and TRBJ1-2; 7 nucleotides align to TRBD1. This CDR3 is 12 amino acids long. The ends lost 3 bases at V and 2 bases at J; junction bases unmatched: 0. Germline CDR1 reads GTSNPN; CDR2 reads SVGIG (reference sequence). CDR3 residues: CAWRTGNYGYTF. CDR3 bases: TGTGCCTGGAGGACAGGGAACTATGGCTACACCTTC. Together with reference TRBV30 and TRBJ1-2, the CDR3 gives the full variable domain: SQTIHQWPATLVQPVGSPLSLECTVEGTSNPNLYWYRQAAGRGLQLLFYSVGIGQISSEVPQNLSASRPQDRQFILSSKKLLLSDSGFYLCAWRTGNYGYTFGSGTRLTVV.

The chain joins TRBV27 to TRBJ1-5; the match to TRBD1 covers 12 bases. This CDR3 is built from 15 residues. Trimming cost V 6 bases and J 7 bases; bases outside gene matches: 7. Germline CDR1 reads MNHEY; CDR2 reads SMNVEV (reference sequence). CDR3 residues: CASRSGTGGYQPQHF. Written as DNA, the CDR3 is TGTGCCAGCAGATCCGGGACAGGGGGCTACCAGCCCCAGCATTTT.

The chain employs TRBV11-2 and TRBJ1-4, with D possibly matching TRBD1 (6 bases). V lost 5 bases to trimming and J lost 4 bases, with 14 bases between them. CDR1 and CDR2 (germline): SGHAT, FQNNGV. The CDR3 runs to 15 residues. In DNA form, the CDR3 reads TGTGCCAGCAGCCCCCTCGGACAGATTAATGAAAAACTGTTTTTT. Encoded protein: CASSPLGQINEKLFF.